This T cell receptor beta chain was profiled in a study of cytomegalovirus exposure and HLA in healthy donors. Across the study: HLA-typed donors contributed some 85 million unique TCRs, which were held in an early data release. Study conclusions and caveats: In a later analysis, most CMV-associated TCR beta chains appeared HLA-restricted. Investigators reported fewer than 200 TCR beta chains as tied to cytomegalovirus.

PCR was performed using 60 Vbeta and 13 Jbeta primers. Assay: immunoSEQ multiplex PCR; the TCRdb copy retains only in-frame clones and omits some. The sample lists about 98,000 clones; roughly four fifths were seen once. V lost 4 bases, J lost 1 base, and 8 bases lay in between. Germline values: CDR1 SGHRS, CDR2 YFSETQ. CDR3 length: 13 residues. About this clone itself: Its antigen is unidentified.

The chain recombines TRBV5-1 with TRBJ1-1, with D unclear. The source is a human donor in good health. Sequencing was carried out using PBMCs. CDR3 residues: CASSTTANTEAFF. The CDR3 nucleotides are TGCGCCAGCAGCACCACAGCGAACACTGAAGCTTTCTTT.